This TCR beta chain was sequenced during a study of blood T cells in healthy people across ages. As regards this clonotype: One end of the junction does not line up with germline, which may come from a read error.

A second roughly 6 to 12 cycle PCR used barcoded and J-beta primers. TCRdb re-derived calls from the 5' RACE reads in MiXCR, one entry per CDR3 protein. The table includes about 730,000 distinct CDR3 sequences, about 40% detected once. Germline loops: CDR1 SNHLY, CDR2 FYNNEI. The CDR3 sequence is 15 residues long. The specimen was blood. The V call is TRBV2, the J call TRBJ1-1, with D possibly matching TRBD1 (6 bases). This clonotype was sampled from a woman aged 55-70 years in good health. CDR3 nucleotides: TGTGCCAGCAGTGAAGGGAGAGTCCGGGACACCCAAGCCTTCTTT. Protein sequence: CASSEGRVRDTQAFF.